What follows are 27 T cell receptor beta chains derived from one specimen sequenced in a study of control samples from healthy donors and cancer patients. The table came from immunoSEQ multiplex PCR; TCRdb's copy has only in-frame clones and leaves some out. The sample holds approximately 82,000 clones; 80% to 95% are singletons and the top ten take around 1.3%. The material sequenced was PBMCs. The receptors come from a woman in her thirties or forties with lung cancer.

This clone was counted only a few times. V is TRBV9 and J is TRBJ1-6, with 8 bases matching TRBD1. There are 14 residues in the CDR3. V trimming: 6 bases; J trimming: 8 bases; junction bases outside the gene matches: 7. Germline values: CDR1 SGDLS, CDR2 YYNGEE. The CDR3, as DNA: TGTGCCAGCACCAATACAGGGGGGGATTCACCCCTCCACTTT. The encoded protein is CASTNTGGDSPLHF.

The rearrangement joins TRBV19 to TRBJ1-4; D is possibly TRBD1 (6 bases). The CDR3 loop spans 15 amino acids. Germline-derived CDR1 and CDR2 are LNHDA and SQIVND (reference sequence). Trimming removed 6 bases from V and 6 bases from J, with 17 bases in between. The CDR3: CASRTSGAAYEKLFF. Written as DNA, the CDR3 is TGTGCCAGTAGGACCTCAGGGGCGGCTTATGAAAAACTGTTTTTT.

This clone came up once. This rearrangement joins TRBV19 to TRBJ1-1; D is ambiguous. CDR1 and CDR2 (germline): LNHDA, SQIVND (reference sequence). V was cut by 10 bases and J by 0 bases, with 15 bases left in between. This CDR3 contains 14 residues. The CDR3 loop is CATVWGPMNTEAFF. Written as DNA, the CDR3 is TGTGCCACCGTATGGGGTCCAATGAACACTGAAGCTTTCTTT.

CDR3 in amino acids: CASRPNSGTVNEKLFF. The CDR3 DNA follows: TGTGCCAGCAGGCCGAACTCGGGGACAGTGAATGAAAAACTGTTTTTT. The V gene is TRBV7-8, the J gene TRBJ1-4; TRBD1 matches 7 bases. J gave up 5 bases and V 6 bases, and 12 bases lay outside the gene matches. The CDR3 extends over 16 amino acids. Per the germline V gene, CDR1 is SGHVS and CDR2 is FQNEAQ.

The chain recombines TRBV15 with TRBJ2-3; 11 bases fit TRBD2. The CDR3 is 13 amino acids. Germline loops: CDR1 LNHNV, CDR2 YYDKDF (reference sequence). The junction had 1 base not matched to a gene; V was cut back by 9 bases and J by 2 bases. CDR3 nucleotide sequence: TGTGCCACGACTAGCGGGGCCACAGATACGCAGTATTTT. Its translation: CATTSGATDTQYF. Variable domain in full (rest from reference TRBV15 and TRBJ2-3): DAMVIQNPRYQVTQFGKPVTLSCSQTLNHNVMYWYQQKSSQAPKLLFHYYDKDFNNEADTPDNFQSRRPNTSFCFLDIRSPGLGDTAMYLCATTSGATDTQYFGPGTRLTVL.

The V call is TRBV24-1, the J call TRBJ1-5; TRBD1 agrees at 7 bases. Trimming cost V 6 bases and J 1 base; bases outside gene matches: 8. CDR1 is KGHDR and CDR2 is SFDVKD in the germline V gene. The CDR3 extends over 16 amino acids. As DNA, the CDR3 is TGTGCCACCAGTTTCCACGGACAGGAAAGCAATCAGCCCCAGCATTTT. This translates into CATSFHGQESNQPQHF.

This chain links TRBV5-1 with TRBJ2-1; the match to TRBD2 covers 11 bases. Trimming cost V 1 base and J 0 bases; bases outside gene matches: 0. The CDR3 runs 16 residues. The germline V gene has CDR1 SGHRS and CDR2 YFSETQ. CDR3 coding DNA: TGCGCCAGCAGCTTGCTAGCGGGGGGCTCCTACAATGAGCAGTTCTTC. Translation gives CASSLLAGGSYNEQFF.

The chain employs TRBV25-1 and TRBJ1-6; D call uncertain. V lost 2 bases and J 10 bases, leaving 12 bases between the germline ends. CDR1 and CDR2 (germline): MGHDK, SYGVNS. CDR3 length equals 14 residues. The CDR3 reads CASSEVPRSSPLHF. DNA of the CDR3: TGTGCCAGCAGTGAAGTTCCCAGAAGCTCACCCCTCCACTTT.

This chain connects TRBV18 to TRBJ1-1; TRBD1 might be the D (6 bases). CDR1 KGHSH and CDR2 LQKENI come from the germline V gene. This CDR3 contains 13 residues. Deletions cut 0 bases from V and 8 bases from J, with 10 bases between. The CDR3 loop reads CASSPPPGEEAFF. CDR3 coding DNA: TGTGCCAGCTCACCACCGCCAGGGGAGGAAGCTTTCTTT.

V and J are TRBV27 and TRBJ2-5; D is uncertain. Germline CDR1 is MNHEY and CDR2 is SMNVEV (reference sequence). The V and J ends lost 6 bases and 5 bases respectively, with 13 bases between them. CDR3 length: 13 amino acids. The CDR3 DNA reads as TGTGCCAGCAGCTTCTTGCTTGAGGAGACCCAGTACTTC. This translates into CASSFLLEETQYF.

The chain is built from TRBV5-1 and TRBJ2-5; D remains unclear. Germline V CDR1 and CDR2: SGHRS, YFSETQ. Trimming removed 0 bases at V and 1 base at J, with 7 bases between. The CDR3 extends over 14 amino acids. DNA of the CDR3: TGCGCCAGCAGCTTGGCGGGCGGCCAAGAGACCCAGTACTTC. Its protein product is CASSLAGGQETQYF.

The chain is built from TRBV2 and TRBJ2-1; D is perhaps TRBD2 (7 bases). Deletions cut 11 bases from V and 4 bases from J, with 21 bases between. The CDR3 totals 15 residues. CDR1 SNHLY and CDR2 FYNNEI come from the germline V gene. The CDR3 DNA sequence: TGTGCCGATTCGGAGGTGCGGGGGACATACAATGAGCAGTTCTTC. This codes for CADSEVRGTYNEQFF.

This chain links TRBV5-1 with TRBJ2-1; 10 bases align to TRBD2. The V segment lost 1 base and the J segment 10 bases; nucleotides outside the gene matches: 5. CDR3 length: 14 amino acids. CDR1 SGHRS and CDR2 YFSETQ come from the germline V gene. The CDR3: CASSLLSGGVEQFF. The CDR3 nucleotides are TGCGCCAGCAGCTTGTTGAGCGGGGGGGTAGAGCAGTTCTTC.

CDR3 sequence: CASSPRGTHPYEQYF. As DNA, the CDR3 is TGTGCCAGCAGCCCCCGAGGGACGCACCCCTACGAGCAGTACTTC. V usage is TRBV7-2 and J usage is TRBJ2-7; either TRBD1 or TRBD2 may supply D (5 bases each). The V end lost 5 bases, the J end lost 2 bases, and 16 bases lay between the germline ends. This CDR3 contains 15 residues. CDR1 is SGHTA and CDR2 is FQGNSA in the germline V gene.

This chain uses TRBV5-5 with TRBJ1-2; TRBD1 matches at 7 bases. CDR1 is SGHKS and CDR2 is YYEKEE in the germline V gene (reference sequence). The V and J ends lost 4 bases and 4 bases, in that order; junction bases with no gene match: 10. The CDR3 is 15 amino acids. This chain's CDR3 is CASSPTTGKTYGYTF. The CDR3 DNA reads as TGTGCCAGCAGCCCAACGACAGGGAAGACCTATGGCTACACCTTC.

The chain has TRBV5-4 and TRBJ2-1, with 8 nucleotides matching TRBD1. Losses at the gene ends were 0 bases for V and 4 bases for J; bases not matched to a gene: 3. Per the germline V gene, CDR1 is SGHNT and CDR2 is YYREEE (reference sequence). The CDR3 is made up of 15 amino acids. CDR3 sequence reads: CASSLGTGSYNEQFF. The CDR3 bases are TGTGCCAGCAGCTTGGGGACAGGGAGTTACAATGAGCAGTTCTTC.

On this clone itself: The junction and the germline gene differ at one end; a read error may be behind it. CDR3 sequence: CASSSPRDRGNSGELFF. CDR3 DNA sequence: TGTGCCAGCAGCTCGCCTCGGGACAGGGGGAACTCCGGGGAGCTGTTTTTT. The chain recombines TRBV5-6 with TRBJ2-2; 11 bases map to TRBD1. Germline CDR1 and CDR2: SGHDT and YYEEEE. The CDR3 sequence is 17 residues long. Looking up the rest from reference TRBV5-6 and TRBJ2-2 gives the full variable domain: DAGVTQSPTHLIKTRGQQVTLRCSPKSGHDTVSWYQQALGQGPQFIFQYYEEEERQRGNFPDRFSGHQFPNYSSELNVNALLLGDSALYLCASSSPRDRGNSGELFFGEGSRLTVL.

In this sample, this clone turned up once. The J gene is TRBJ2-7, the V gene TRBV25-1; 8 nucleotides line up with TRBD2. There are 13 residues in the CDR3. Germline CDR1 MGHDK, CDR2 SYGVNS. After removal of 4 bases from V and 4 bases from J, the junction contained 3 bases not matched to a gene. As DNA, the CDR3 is TGTGCCAGCAGTGTCGGGGGGGGATACGAGCAGTACTTC. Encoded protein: CASSVGGGYEQYF.

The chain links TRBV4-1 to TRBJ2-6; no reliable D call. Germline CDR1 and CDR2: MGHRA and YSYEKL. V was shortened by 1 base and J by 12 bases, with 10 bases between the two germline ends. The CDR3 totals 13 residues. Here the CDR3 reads CASSQVLVTVLTF. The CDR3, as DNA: TGCGCCAGCAGCCAAGTCCTAGTCACCGTCCTGACTTTC.

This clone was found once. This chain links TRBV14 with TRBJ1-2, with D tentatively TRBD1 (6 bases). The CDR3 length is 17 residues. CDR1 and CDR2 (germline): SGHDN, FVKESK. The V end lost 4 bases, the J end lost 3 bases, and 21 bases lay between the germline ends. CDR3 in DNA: TGTGCCAGCAGCCCCTTCAGGGGTCAAGGAGATGACTATGGCTACACCTTC. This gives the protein CASSPFRGQGDDYGYTF.

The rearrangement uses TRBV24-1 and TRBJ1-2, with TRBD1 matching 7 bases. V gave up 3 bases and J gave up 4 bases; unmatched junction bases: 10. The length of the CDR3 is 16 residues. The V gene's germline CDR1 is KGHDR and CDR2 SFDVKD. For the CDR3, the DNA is TGTGCCACCAGTGATAGGGACAGCCCTAGGGGCTATGGCTACACCTTC. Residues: CATSDRDSPRGYGYTF.

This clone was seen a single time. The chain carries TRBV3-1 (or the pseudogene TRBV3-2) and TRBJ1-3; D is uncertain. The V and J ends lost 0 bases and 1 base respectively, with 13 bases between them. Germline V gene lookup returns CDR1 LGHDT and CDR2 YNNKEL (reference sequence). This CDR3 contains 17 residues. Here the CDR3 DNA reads TGTGCCAGCAGCCAAGATAGGCAGGCAGTGTCTGGAAACACCATATATTTT. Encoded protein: CASSQDRQAVSGNTIYF.

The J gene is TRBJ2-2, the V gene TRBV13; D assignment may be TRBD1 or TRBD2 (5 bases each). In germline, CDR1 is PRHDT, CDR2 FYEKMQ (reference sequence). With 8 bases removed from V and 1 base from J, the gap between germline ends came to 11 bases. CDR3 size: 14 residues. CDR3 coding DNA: TGTGCCAGCCGGATGGGGGAGAACACCGGGGAGCTGTTTTTT. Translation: CASRMGENTGELFF.

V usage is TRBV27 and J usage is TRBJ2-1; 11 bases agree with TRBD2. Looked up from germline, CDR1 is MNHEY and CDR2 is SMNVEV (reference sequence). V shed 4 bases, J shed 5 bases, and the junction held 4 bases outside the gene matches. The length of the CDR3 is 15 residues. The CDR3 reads CASSSPTSGDNEQFF. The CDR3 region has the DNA TGTGCCAGCAGTTCGCCGACTAGCGGGGACAATGAGCAGTTCTTC.

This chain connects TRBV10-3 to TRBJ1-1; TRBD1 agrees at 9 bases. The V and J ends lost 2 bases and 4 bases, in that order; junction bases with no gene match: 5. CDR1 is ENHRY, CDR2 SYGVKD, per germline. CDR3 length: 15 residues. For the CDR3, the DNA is TGTGCCATCAGTGAGACTGGGACAGGGTTCACTGAAGCTTTCTTT. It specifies CAISETGTGFTEAFF.

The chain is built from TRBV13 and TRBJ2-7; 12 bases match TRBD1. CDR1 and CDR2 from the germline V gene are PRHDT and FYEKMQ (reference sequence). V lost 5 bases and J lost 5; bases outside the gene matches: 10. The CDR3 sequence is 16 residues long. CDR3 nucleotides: TGTGCCAGCAGCACCCGAGGGACAGGGGGCCCCAACGAGCAGTACTTC. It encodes CASSTRGTGGPNEQYF.

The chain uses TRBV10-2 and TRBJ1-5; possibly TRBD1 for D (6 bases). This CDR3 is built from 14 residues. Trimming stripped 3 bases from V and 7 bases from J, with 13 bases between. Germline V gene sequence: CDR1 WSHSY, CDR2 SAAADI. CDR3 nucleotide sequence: TGCGCCAGCAGTGATTGGGCAGGGGAACAGCCCCAGCATTTT. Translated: CASSDWAGEQPQHF.